This TCR beta chain derives from a study of regulatory T cells in long-lasting Graves disease. The wider study: Recently diagnosed Graves' patients had received antithyroid drugs for under 3 months. Study-level results: A greater number of public clonotypes (around 2,700) was shared by persistent patients than by new patients (just over 950). With persistent disease, TRBV28, TRBJ1-2 and TRBJ2-5 were the favored segments.

HTBI primers from iRepertoire and Arm-PCR of CDR3 regions yielded the TCR beta libraries. TCRdb passed the multiplex PCR reads through MiXCR, listing each CDR3 protein once. The data hold approximately 400,000 distinct CDR3 sequences, with 10% to 15% observed a single time. As to this clonotype: Its antigen remains unidentified.

Time point in this sample: newly diagnosed GD, antithyroid drugs for less than 3 months. With RNA extracted from PBMCs as input, the TCR library was made. This CDR3 is built from 14 residues. Trimming took 3 bases from V and 0 from J; bases not matched to a gene: 4. Looked up from germline, CDR1 is GTSNPN and CDR2 is SVGIG (reference sequence). The data also belong to a second study, concerning T cells in Graves' hyperthyroidism and ophthalmopathy. As that report states: In blood, most of the thyroid clonotypes expanded above 0.001 were also present.

This sample comprised peripheral blood mononuclear cells (PBMCs), obtained at new diagnosis, from a patient treated with antithyroid drugs. The sequence was obtained from a woman aged 18-29 years with Graves disease. The rearrangement joins TRBV30 to TRBJ2-7; TRBD2 matches at 8 bases. CDR3 amino acids: CAWREAGDSYEQYF. The CDR3 region has the DNA TGTGCCTGGAGAGAAGCGGGGGACTCCTACGAGCAGTACTTC. Together with reference TRBV30 and TRBJ2-7, the CDR3 gives the full variable domain: SQTIHQWPATLVQPVGSPLSLECTVEGTSNPNLYWYRQAAGRGLQLLFYSVGIGQISSEVPQNLSASRPQDRQFILSSKKLLLSDSGFYLCAWREAGDSYEQYFGPGTRLTVT.